What follows are 26 T cell receptor beta chains derived from one specimen sequenced in a study of follicular helper T cells after annual influenza vaccination. Described time point: 2015-2016 season, pre-vaccination. The assay was immunoSEQ multiplex PCR, and TCRdb's table has in-frame clones only and misses some. The sample holds 12,000 or so clones, 80% seen once. The specimen was CXCR5+ CD38- circulating T follicular helper cells from blood, collected on the day of influenza vaccination. Subset indicated: circulating Tfh, non-naive CD4+CXCR5+PD-1+ (ICOS+CD38+ or ICOS-CD38-). The source of these receptors is an adult who received the influenza vaccine.

The chain recombines TRBV19 with TRBJ2-1, with 11 bases that match TRBD2. Germline V gene data show CDR1 as LNHDA and CDR2 as SQIVND (reference sequence). Unmatched junction bases numbered 4, after V lost 8 bases and J lost 4 bases. This CDR3 spans 14 amino acids. The CDR3 coding sequence is TGTGCCAGTGAGACTAGCGGGGCTTACAATGAGCAGTTCTTC. Translated, it gives CASETSGAYNEQFF.

The CDR3 DNA is TGTGCCAGCAGTGAAGAGCGCTTTACCGGGGAGCTGTTTTTT. Translation gives CASSEERFTGELFF. The rearrangement uses TRBV2 and TRBJ2-2; D remains ambiguous. This CDR3 spans 14 amino acids. The germline V gene has CDR1 SNHLY and CDR2 FYNNEI. V was cut by 1 base and J by 5 bases, with 8 bases left in between.

This chain connects TRBV7-9 to TRBJ2-5; D remains unclear. Germline lookup yields CDR1 SEHNR and CDR2 FQNEAQ (reference sequence). This CDR3 is 13 amino acids long. Trimming removed 2 bases at V and 2 bases at J, with 6 bases between. The CDR3 DNA is TGTGCCAGCAGCTTACGGCAGCAAGAGACCCAGTACTTC. This translates into CASSLRQQETQYF.

This clone was seen a few times. CDR3 bases: TGTGCCAGCACCCCTCTTCGGGAGACCCAGTACTTC. Its protein is CASTPLRETQYF. V and J are TRBV11-2 and TRBJ2-5; D unclear. This CDR3 has 12 amino acids. Deletions cut 7 bases from V and 5 bases from J, with 11 bases between. Germline CDR1 is SGHAT and CDR2 is FQNNGV.

The rearrangement uses TRBV6-5 and TRBJ1-5, with TRBD1 identical over 7 bases. Germline CDR1 MNHEY, CDR2 SVGAGI. The CDR3 consists of 14 residues. Trimming at V came to 6 bases and at J to 7 bases, leaving 9 bases not matched to a gene. The CDR3 loop is CASRGGGGTQPQHF. For the CDR3, the DNA is TGTGCCAGCAGGGGAGGGGGCGGAACGCAGCCCCAGCATTTT.

This rearrangement joins TRBV2 to TRBJ1-1, with TRBD1 matching over 7 bases. CDR1 and CDR2 (germline): SNHLY, FYNNEI. The CDR3 covers 14 residues. V dropped 5 bases and J dropped 2; count of bases not matched to a gene: 5. The CDR3 nucleotides read TGTGCCAGCAGTTGGACAGGATCAAACACTGAAGCTTTCTTT. Translating gives CASSWTGSNTEAFF.

The chain links TRBV10-3 to TRBJ1-1; TRBD1 is a possible D gene (6 bases). V was shortened by 6 bases and J by 4 bases, with 18 bases between the two germline ends. Germline V gives CDR1 ENHRY, CDR2 SYGVKD. The CDR3 has 15 amino acids. The CDR3 DNA sequence: TGTGCCATCAGCTATCGGGACACTGGGGCCACTGAAGCTTTCTTT. Translating gives CAISYRDTGATEAFF.

The chain couples TRBV5-4 to TRBJ1-5; D gene unclear. CDR3 length: 14 amino acids. Per germline, CDR1 SGHNT and CDR2 YYREEE (reference sequence). Trimming shortened V by 0 bases and J by 7 bases, and 11 bases separated the two germline ends. The CDR3 nucleotides read TGTGCCAGCAGCTTGGGGGTCAATGCCCAGCCCCAGCATTTT. As protein: CASSLGVNAQPQHF.

The rearrangement uses TRBV6-5 and TRBJ1-6; a possible D gene is TRBD1 (6 bases). CDR1 MNHEY and CDR2 SVGAGI come from the germline V gene. The V gene lost 4 bases and the J gene lost 4 bases, with 14 bases spanning the gap. The CDR3 has 16 amino acids. CDR3 DNA sequence: TGTGCCAGCAGTTTGGGGGGGGCGCGATATAATTCACCCCTCCACTTT. It specifies CASSLGGARYNSPLHF.

The chain is built from TRBV10-3 and TRBJ2-3, with D perhaps given as TRBD1 or TRBD2 (5 bases each). The germline V and J ends were trimmed by 11 bases and 2 bases, with 17 bases remaining between them. Germline-derived CDR1 and CDR2 are ENHRY and SYGVKD. The CDR3 is made up of 14 amino acids. In nucleotides, the CDR3 is TGTGCCGTAGGGTGGGGACGAGCCACAGATACGCAGTATTTT. Residues: CAVGWGRATDTQYF.

The genes are TRBV28 and TRBJ2-3; possible D gene TRBD2, 6 bases. V lost 1 base and J 0 bases, leaving 8 bases between the germline ends. Germline loops: CDR1 MDHEN, CDR2 SYDVKM. The CDR3 has 15 amino acids. CDR3 DNA: TGTGCCAGCAGTTTATTCGCGGGGAGCACAGATACGCAGTATTTT. Its translation: CASSLFAGSTDTQYF.

The genes are TRBV19 and TRBJ2-1, with D perhaps TRBD1 (6 bases). CDR1 and CDR2 from the germline V gene are LNHDA and SQIVND (reference sequence). Trimming left V 6 bases short and J 1 base short, with 16 bases between. The CDR3 consists of 16 residues. The CDR3 sequence is CASRGAGVRSYNEQFF. CDR3 in DNA: TGTGCCAGTAGAGGCGCAGGGGTGAGGTCCTACAATGAGCAGTTCTTC.

The chain combines TRBV15 with TRBJ2-7; 10 positions agree with TRBD1. Trimming removed 0 bases from V and 2 bases from J; junction bases left unmatched: 1. Germline values: CDR1 LNHNV, CDR2 YYDKDF (reference sequence). The CDR3 sequence is 15 residues long. Written as DNA, the CDR3 is TGTGCCACCAGCAGAGAAGGGACAGGGGCCTACGAGCAGTACTTC. It translates to CATSREGTGAYEQYF.

V usage is TRBV4-3 and J usage is TRBJ1-2; 9 nucleotides line up with TRBD1. Germline V CDR1 and CDR2: LGHNA, YSLEER. The CDR3 consists of 14 residues. V dropped 4 bases and J dropped 8; count of bases not matched to a gene: 8. CDR3 sequence (DNA): TGCGCCAGCAGCCCAAGGACAGGGGCTGAAGGCTACACCTTC. The encoded protein is CASSPRTGAEGYTF.

The J gene is TRBJ2-5, the V gene TRBV2, with D perhaps assigned TRBD1 or TRBD2 (5 bases each). From germline, CDR1 is SNHLY and CDR2 FYNNEI. V lost 7 bases to trimming and J lost 5 bases, with 17 bases between them. The CDR3 is 14 amino acids. CDR3 amino acids: CASTQGSPGETQYF. The CDR3 DNA is TGTGCCAGCACTCAGGGCAGCCCGGGGGAGACCCAGTACTTC.

The genes are TRBV19 and TRBJ2-1, with a possible D match to TRBD1 (6 bases). Germline V gives CDR1 LNHDA, CDR2 SQIVND (reference sequence). The V end lost 1 base, the J end lost 1 base, and 11 bases lay between the germline ends. The CDR3 length is 16 residues. DNA for the CDR3: TGTGCCAGTAGTATAGTTGGAGACAGGTCCTACAATGAGCAGTTCTTC. It is translated as CASSIVGDRSYNEQFF.

The J gene is TRBJ1-1, the V gene TRBV19; 9 nucleotides match TRBD1. CDR3 length: 15 residues. Germline CDR1 is LNHDA and CDR2 is SQIVND (reference sequence). V dropped 6 bases and J dropped 1; count of bases not matched to a gene: 6. CDR3 loop: CASRPAGQGNTEAFF. CDR3 bases: TGTGCCAGTAGGCCAGCGGGACAGGGGAACACTGAAGCTTTCTTT.

V gene TRBV7-6 combines with J gene TRBJ1-6, with D tentatively TRBD1 (5 bases). The germline V gene encodes CDR1 SGHVS and CDR2 FNYEAQ. The CDR3 is made up of 14 amino acids. The V end lost 4 bases, the J end lost 9 bases, and 13 bases lay between the germline ends. DNA of the CDR3: TGTGCCAGCAGCTCCCGGGACGGAGGTTCACCCCTCCACTTT. This codes for CASSSRDGGSPLHF.

This chain joins TRBV9 and TRBJ2-5; D is unclear. The CDR3 spans 16 residues. V was pared by 4 bases and J by 0 bases, with 16 bases between. CDR1 is SGDLS and CDR2 is YYNGEE in the germline V gene. The CDR3 sequence: CASSPGKNRYQETQYF. Written as DNA, the CDR3 is TGTGCCAGCAGCCCTGGAAAGAACCGGTACCAAGAGACCCAGTACTTC.

The rearrangement links TRBV11-3 to TRBJ1-1; D is unresolved. In germline, CDR1 is SGHNT, CDR2 YENEEA. V lost 5 bases to trimming and J lost 3 bases, with 13 bases between them. The length of the CDR3 is 14 residues. The CDR3 region has the DNA TGTGCCAGCAGCCTCGAGGGTACGGACACTGAAGCTTTCTTT. Protein product: CASSLEGTDTEAFF.

The chain has TRBV4-3 and TRBJ2-3; TRBD2 aligns across 10 bases. In germline, CDR1 is LGHNA, CDR2 YSLEER. The CDR3 extends over 17 amino acids. With V trimmed by 2 bases and J by 2 bases, 7 bases remained unmatched. CDR3 sequence: CASSQRASGGSTDTQYF. Written as DNA, the CDR3 is TGCGCCAGCAGCCAAAGAGCTAGCGGGGGATCCACAGATACGCAGTATTTT.

The chain links TRBV5-1 to TRBJ2-1; the match to TRBD2 covers 11 bases. V dropped 1 base and J dropped 3; count of bases not matched to a gene: 3. Germline V gene data show CDR1 as SGHRS and CDR2 as YFSETQ. The CDR3 is 16 amino acids. The CDR3 reads CASSLMGLADYNEQFF. The CDR3, as DNA: TGCGCCAGCAGCTTGATGGGACTAGCGGACTACAATGAGCAGTTCTTC.

The chain couples TRBV18 to TRBJ2-2; D gene ambiguous. Between the trimmed V and J ends, which lost 0 bases and 0 bases, there was a span of 8 bases. This CDR3 is built from 16 residues. Germline loops: CDR1 KGHSH, CDR2 LQKENI. The CDR3 DNA reads as TGTGCCAGCTCACCACCCCGAGGCACGAACACCGGGGAGCTGTTTTTT. The encoded protein is CASSPPRGTNTGELFF.

The chain couples TRBV2 to TRBJ1-2; D is perhaps TRBD1 (6 bases). Germline CDR1 SNHLY, CDR2 FYNNEI. Trimming removed 4 bases at V and 8 bases at J, with 14 bases between. This CDR3 region has 13 residues. The CDR3 DNA reads TGTGCCAGCAGTGCACAGACAGGTGCAGGCTACACCTTC. Protein sequence: CASSAQTGAGYTF. The full variable domain, with the rest looked up from reference TRBV2 and TRBJ1-2, is EPEVTQTPSHQVTQMGQEVILRCVPISNHLYFYWYRQILGQKVEFLVSFYNNEISEKSEIFDDQFSVERPDGSNFTLKIRSTKLEDSAMYFCASSAQTGAGYTFGSGTRLTVV.

The V gene is TRBV11-1, the J gene TRBJ1-1; maybe TRBD1 (5 bases). This CDR3 has 16 residues. Trimming took 5 bases from V and 4 from J, leaving 20 bases between them. Germline CDR1 reads SGHAT; CDR2 reads FQDESV (reference sequence). CDR3 sequence: CASSPWVAGVGTEAFF. The CDR3 nucleotides are TGTGCCAGCAGCCCATGGGTCGCGGGGGTGGGCACTGAAGCTTTCTTT.

The DNA of the CDR3 is TGTGCCAGCAGTGGCGGGACCCACTATGGCTACACCTTC. Its protein is CASSGGTHYGYTF. This chain joins TRBV6-5 and TRBJ1-2, with TRBD1 as a possible D gene (5 bases). This CDR3 is 13 amino acids long. CDR1 MNHEY and CDR2 SVGAGI come from the germline V gene. The V and J ends lost 5 bases and 3 bases respectively, with 10 bases between them.